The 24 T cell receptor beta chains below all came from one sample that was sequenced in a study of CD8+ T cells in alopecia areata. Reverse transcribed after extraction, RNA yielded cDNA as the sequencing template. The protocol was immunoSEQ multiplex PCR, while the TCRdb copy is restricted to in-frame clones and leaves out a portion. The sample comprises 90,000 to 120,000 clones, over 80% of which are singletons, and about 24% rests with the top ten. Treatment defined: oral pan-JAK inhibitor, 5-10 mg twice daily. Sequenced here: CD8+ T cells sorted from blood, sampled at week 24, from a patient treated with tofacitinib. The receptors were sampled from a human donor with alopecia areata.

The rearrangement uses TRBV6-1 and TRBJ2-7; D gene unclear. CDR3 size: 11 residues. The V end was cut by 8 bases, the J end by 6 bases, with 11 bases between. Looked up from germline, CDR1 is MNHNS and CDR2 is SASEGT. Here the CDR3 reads CASAGSLEQYF. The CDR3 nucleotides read TGTGCCAGCGCCGGATCTCTCGAGCAGTACTTC.

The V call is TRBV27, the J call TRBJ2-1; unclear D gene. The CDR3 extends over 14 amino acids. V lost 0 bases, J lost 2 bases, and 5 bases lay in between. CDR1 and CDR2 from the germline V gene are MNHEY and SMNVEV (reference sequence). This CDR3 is CASSLSLTYNEQFF. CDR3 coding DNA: TGTGCCAGCAGTTTATCCCTAACCTACAATGAGCAGTTCTTC.

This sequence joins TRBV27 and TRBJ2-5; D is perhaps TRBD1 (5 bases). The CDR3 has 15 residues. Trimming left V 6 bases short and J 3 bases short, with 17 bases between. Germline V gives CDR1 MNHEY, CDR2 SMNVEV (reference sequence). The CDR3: CASSPTSGLEETQYF. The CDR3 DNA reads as TGTGCCAGCAGCCCGACCTCAGGGTTAGAAGAGACCCAGTACTTC.

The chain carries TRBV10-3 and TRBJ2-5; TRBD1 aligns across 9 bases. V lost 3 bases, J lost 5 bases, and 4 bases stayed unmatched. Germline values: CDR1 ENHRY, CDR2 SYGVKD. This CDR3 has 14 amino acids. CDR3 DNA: TGTGCCATCAGTGAACAGGGGGCGCTTGAGACCCAGTACTTC. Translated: CAISEQGALETQYF.

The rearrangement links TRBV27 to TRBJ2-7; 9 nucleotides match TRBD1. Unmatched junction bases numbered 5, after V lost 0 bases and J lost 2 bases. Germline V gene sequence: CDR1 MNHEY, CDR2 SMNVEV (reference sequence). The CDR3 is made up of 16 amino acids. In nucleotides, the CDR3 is TGTGCCAGCAGTTTATCAGCACAGGGGGCCCCCTACGAGCAGTACTTC. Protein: CASSLSAQGAPYEQYF.

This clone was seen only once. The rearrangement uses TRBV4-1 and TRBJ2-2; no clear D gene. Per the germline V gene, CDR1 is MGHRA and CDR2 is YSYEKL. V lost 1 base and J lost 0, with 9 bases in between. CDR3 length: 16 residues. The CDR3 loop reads CASSQGADPNTGELFF. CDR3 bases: TGCGCCAGCAGCCAAGGCGCGGATCCGAACACCGGGGAGCTGTTTTTT.

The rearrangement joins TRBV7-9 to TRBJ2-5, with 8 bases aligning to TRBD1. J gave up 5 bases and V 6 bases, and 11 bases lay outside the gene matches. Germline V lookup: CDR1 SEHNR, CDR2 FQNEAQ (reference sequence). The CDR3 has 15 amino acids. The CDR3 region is CASRYSTGEVETQYF. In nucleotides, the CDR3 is TGTGCCAGCAGATATTCGACAGGGGAGGTCGAGACCCAGTACTTC. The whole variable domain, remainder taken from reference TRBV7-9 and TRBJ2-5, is DTGVSQNPRHKITKRGQNVTFRCDPISEHNRLYWYRQTLGQGPEFLTYFQNEAQLEKSRLLSDRFSAERPKGSFSTLEIQRTEQGDSAMYLCASRYSTGEVETQYFGPGTRLLVL.

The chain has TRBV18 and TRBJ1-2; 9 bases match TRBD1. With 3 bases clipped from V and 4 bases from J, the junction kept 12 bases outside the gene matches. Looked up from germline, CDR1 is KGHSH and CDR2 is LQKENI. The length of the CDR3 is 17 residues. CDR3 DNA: TGTGCCAGCTCACCTACCGGGACAGGGACCTTTGGCTATGGCTACACCTTC. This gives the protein CASSPTGTGTFGYGYTF. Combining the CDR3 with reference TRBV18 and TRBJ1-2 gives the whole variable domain NAGVMQNPRHLVRRRGQEARLRCSPMKGHSHVYWYRQLPEEGLKFMVYLQKENIIDESGMPKERFSAEFPKEGPSILRIQQVVRGDSAAYFCASSPTGTGTFGYGYTFGSGTRLTVV.

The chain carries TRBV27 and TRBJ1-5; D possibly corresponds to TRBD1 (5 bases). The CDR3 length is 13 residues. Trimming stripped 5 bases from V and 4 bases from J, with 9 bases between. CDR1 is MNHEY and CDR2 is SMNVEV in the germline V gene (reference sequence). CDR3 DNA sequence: TGTGCCAGCAGTACCCGACAGAATCAGCCCCAGCATTTT. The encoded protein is CASSTRQNQPQHF.

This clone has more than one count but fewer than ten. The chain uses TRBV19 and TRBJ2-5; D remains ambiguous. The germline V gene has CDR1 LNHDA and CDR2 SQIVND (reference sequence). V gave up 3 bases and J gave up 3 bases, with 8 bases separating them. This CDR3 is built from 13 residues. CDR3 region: CASSIWLKETQYF. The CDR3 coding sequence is TGTGCCAGTAGTATTTGGCTCAAAGAGACCCAGTACTTC.

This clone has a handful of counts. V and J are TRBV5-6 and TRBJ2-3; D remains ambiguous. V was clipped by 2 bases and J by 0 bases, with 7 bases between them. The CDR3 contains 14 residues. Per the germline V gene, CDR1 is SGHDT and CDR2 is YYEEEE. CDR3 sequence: CASSFRLSTDTQYF. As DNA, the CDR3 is TGTGCCAGCAGCTTCCGCCTGAGCACAGATACGCAGTATTTT.

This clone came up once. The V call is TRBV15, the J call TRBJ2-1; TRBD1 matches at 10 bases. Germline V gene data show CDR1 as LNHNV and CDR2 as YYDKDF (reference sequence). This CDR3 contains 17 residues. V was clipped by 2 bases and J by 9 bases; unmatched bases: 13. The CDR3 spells CATSRPGQGGAGGEQFF. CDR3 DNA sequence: TGTGCCACCAGCAGACCCGGACAGGGGGGCGCGGGGGGTGAGCAGTTCTTC. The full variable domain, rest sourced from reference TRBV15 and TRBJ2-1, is DAMVIQNPRYQVTQFGKPVTLSCSQTLNHNVMYWYQQKSSQAPKLLFHYYDKDFNNEADTPDNFQSRRPNTSFCFLDIRSPGLGDTAMYLCATSRPGQGGAGGEQFFGPGTRLTVL.

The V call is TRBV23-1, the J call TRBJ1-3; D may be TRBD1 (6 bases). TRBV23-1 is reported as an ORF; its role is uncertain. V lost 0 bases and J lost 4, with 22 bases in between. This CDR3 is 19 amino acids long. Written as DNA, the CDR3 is TGCGCCAGCAGTCAATCCCGAATCAAATCGCAGGGGTGCGGAAACACCATATATTTT. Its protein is CASSQSRIKSQGCGNTIYF.

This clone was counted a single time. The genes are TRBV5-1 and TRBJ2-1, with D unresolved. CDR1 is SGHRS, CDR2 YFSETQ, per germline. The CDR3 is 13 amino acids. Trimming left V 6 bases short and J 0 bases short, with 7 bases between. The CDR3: CASIGDSYNEQFF. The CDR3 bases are TGCGCCAGCATCGGTGACTCCTACAATGAGCAGTTCTTC. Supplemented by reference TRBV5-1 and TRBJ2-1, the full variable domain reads KAGVTQTPRYLIKTRGQQVTLSCSPISGHRSVSWYQQTPGQGLQFLFEYFSETQRNKGNFPGRFSGRQFSNSRSEMNVSTLELGDSALYLCASIGDSYNEQFFGPGTRLTVL.

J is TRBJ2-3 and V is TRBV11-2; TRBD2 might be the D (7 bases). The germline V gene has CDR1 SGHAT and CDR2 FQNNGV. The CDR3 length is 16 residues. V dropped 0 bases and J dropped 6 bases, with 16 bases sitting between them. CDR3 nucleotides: TGTGCCAGCAGCTTAGACTTGTGGGGGGGCCCCGATACGCAGTATTTT. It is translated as CASSLDLWGGPDTQYF.

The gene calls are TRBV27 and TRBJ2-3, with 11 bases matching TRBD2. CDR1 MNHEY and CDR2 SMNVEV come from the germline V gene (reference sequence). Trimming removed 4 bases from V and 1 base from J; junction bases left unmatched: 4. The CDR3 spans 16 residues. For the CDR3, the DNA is TGTGCCAGCAGTTCCCCACTAGCGGGGGGCACAGATACGCAGTATTTT. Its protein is CASSSPLAGGTDTQYF.

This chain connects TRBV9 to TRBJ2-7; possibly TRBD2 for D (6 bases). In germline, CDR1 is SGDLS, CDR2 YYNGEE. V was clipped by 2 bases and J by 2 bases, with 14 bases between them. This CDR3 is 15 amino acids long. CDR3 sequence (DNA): TGTGCCAGCAGCGTTGCCCCGCGGGGTCCCTACGAGCAGTACTTC. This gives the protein CASSVAPRGPYEQYF.

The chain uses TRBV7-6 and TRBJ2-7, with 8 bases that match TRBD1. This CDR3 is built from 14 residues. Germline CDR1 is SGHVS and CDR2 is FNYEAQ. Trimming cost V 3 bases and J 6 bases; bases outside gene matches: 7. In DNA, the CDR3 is TGTGCCAGCAGCTTTCTACAGGGGGATCGCGAGCAGTACTTC. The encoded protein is CASSFLQGDREQYF. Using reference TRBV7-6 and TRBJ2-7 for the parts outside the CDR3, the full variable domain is GAGVSQSPRYKVTKRGQDVALRCDPISGHVSLYWYRQALGQGPEFLTYFNYEAQQDKSGLPNDRFSAERPEGSISTLTIQRTEQRDSAMYRCASSFLQGDREQYFGPGTRLTVT.

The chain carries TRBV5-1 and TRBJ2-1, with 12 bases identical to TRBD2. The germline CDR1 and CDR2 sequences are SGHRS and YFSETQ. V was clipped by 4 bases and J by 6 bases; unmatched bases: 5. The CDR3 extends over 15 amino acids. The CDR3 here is CASSLQLAGGNEQFF. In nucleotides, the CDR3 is TGCGCCAGCAGCCTGCAACTAGCGGGGGGCAATGAGCAGTTCTTC. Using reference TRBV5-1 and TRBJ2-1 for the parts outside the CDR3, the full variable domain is KAGVTQTPRYLIKTRGQQVTLSCSPISGHRSVSWYQQTPGQGLQFLFEYFSETQRNKGNFPGRFSGRQFSNSRSEMNVSTLELGDSALYLCASSLQLAGGNEQFFGPGTRLTVL.

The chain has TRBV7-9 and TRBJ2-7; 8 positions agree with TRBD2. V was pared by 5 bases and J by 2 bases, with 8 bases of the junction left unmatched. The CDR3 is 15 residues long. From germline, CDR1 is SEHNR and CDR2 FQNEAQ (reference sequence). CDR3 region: CASSPPGTSTYEQYF. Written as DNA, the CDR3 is TGTGCCAGCAGCCCCCCCGGGACTAGTACCTACGAGCAGTACTTC.

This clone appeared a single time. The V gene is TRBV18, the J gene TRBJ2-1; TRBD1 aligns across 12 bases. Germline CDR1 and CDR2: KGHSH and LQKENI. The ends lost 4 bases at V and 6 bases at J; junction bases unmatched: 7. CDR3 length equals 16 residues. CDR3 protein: CASSRGGQGASNEQFF. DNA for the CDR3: TGTGCCAGCTCACGAGGGGGACAGGGGGCGTCCAATGAGCAGTTCTTC.

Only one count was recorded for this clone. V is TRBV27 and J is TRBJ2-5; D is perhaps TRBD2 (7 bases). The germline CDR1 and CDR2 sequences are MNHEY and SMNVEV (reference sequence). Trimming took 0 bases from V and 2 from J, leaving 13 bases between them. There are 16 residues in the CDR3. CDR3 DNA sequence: TGTGCCAGCAGTTTATCGTTTCGGGGGGCACAAGAGACCCAGTACTTC. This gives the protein CASSLSFRGAQETQYF.

The CDR3 protein is CASRQGLLQETQYF. CDR3 nucleotide sequence: TGTGCCAGCAGGCAGGGACTCCTCCAAGAGACCCAGTACTTC. This chain links TRBV2 with TRBJ2-5; D is perhaps TRBD2 (6 bases). This CDR3 is 14 amino acids long. V dropped 6 bases and J dropped 1 base, with 12 bases sitting between them. Per germline, CDR1 SNHLY and CDR2 FYNNEI.

The CDR3 here is CASSEHEGGYPWGEQFF. For the CDR3, the DNA is TGTGCCAGCAGTGAACACGAAGGGGGATACCCTTGGGGTGAGCAGTTCTTC. The chain employs TRBV25-1 and TRBJ2-1, with D perhaps TRBD1 (6 bases). Trimming took 2 bases from V and 9 from J, leaving 23 bases between them. This CDR3 spans 17 amino acids. Germline V gives CDR1 MGHDK, CDR2 SYGVNS.